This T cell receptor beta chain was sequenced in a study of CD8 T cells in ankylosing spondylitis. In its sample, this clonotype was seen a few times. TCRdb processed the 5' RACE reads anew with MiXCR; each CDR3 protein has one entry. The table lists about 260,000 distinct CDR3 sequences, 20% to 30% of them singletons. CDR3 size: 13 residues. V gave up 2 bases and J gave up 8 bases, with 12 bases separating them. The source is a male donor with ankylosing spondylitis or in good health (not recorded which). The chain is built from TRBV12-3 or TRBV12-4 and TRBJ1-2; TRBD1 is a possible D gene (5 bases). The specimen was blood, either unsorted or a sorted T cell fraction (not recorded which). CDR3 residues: CASSLTPGTGYTF. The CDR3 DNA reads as TGTGCCAGCAGTTTAACTCCGGGGACGGGCTACACCTTC.